This T cell receptor (beta chain) was identified in a study of cytomegalovirus exposure and HLA in healthy donors (dated by TCRdb to about 2017). A note on the overall study: A later analysis indicated that the 100 to 150 validation repertoires were generated on the platform also employed for the approximately 690 repertoires of the first cohort. The study was designed to test whether signatures of past pathogen exposure could be identified by cataloging public T cell receptors. A separate validation cohort of 100 to 150 different subjects was used in addition to the roughly 670-subject first cohort. High-throughput TCR immunosequencing, statistical association of individual TCRs with disease status, and machine learning were combined to predict cytomegalovirus infection status. Here is what the overall study found, with its caveats: The classifier was reported to diagnose cytomegalovirus status with high specificity and sensitivity in both the original and validation cohorts. A later analysis had no HLA typing for the validation cohort, so co-occurrence there was scored across all 110 or so repertoires. Subsequent analysis determined that TCRs grouped into clusters in the first cohort also showed a tendency toward co-occurrence across the roughly 110 validation repertoires, and 94% of cluster scores exceeded 0. A total of 164 TCR beta chains were listed by the study as associated with cytomegalovirus. According to the authors, the approach could potentially be generalized to other disease states and immunological phenotypes. Most TCR sequences were observed very rarely across donors, whereas some public TCRs were present in many individuals. In vitro tests confirmed that a few of the cytomegalovirus-associated TCR beta chains recognize cytomegalovirus antigens.

CDR1 and CDR2, looked up from the germline V gene, are MNHNS and SASEGT. The V end gives up 6 bases and the J end 3 bases, leaving 5 bases in the junction not matched to a gene. Measured from the cysteine to the phenylalanine, the CDR3 is 15 residues long. Of the read, only the CDR3 DNA is kept; its 45 bases are in frame from base 1. Donors formed part of the validation cohort, which comprised over a hundred subjects and was distinct from the first cohort of 666 subjects. This clone has only one observation. Its antigen is not yet known. Base qualities are missing; no much larger clone stands one base away. Preparation of the library involved the immunoSEQ multiplex PCR assay. In the paper's pipeline: A statistical classification framework was developed to diagnose cytomegalovirus status using the catalog of TCR beta chain sequences. The source is immuneACCESS, and TCRdb retained only in-frame sequences with V and J called. Part of the clones is not carried over; for the studies checked, unresolved V genes explain less than half of this, and the remainder is unexplained. Clone size and the V and J calls come from that table; the DNA yielded D and trimming. Counted in this sample were about 240,000 clones; 75% to 90% of them appeared once. The top ten clonotypes cover around 1.3% of the sample.

The chain couples TRBV6-1 to TRBJ2-2; TRBD2 fits 9 bases in the junction. This sequence was found in a woman in her 30s in good health and CMV-seropositive. Material: PBMCs. The CDR3 loop reads CASRRVAGDTGELFF. The DNA sequence follows: TGTGCCAGCAGGAGAGTAGCGGGGGACACCGGGGAGCTGTTTTTT.